This T cell receptor (beta chain) emerged from a study of PD-L1 blockade in urothelial cancer. As for the study in general: Patients commenced atezolizumab around 2014, and it was given at 1,200 mg intravenously every 3 weeks. At 3 weeks after treatment start (second dose) and again at 6 weeks, blood was analyzed. Whole-study results and caveats: Below-median pretreatment blood TCR clonality was associated with improved progression-free and overall survival.

Germline CDR1 is MNHNY and CDR2 is SVGAGI (reference sequence). V was trimmed by 2 bases and J by 1 base, leaving 11 bases between them. This CDR3 has 16 amino acids. Generated by immunoSEQ multiplex PCR, the TCRdb table keeps only in-frame clones and is missing some. The table has roughly 46,000 clones, approximately 85% seen once; the top ten hold 1.5% to 2%. Stated time point: peripheral blood 6 weeks after treatment start. Per patient, between 1 and 8 samples were collected at pretreatment and on-treatment time points. As to this clone: As yet, its antigen is unknown.

The chain is built from TRBV6-6 and TRBJ1-4; tentative D call: TRBD1 (5 bases). The starting material was PBMCs, obtained around atezolizumab (anti-PD-L1) treatment. The clonotype was recovered from a man in his forties or fifties with urothelial cancer. The CDR3 region is CASSYLPGRTNEKLFF. In nucleotides, the CDR3 is TGTGCCAGCAGTTACCTCCCAGGGCGAACTAATGAAAAACTGTTTTTT.